The sequence of this TCR beta chain was determined in a study of CD8+ T cells in alopecia areata. Stated treatment: oral pan-JAK inhibitor, 5-10 mg twice daily. This CDR3 has 14 residues. The germline V gene encodes CDR1 SQVTM and CDR2 ANQGSEA. With 7 bases removed from V and 3 bases from J, the gap between germline ends came to 16 bases. It was cDNA, reverse transcribed from extracted RNA, that served as the sequencing template. The repertoire was sequenced with immunoSEQ multiplex PCR; TCRdb's copy has only in-frame clones and lacks some. The table shows more than 200,000 clones, with under 70% occurring only once. Concerning this clone: Antigen unknown.

Findings of the study overall: Clonality was higher in lesional than normal scalp, especially in alopecia totalis/universalis.

The specimen was CD4+ T cells sorted from blood, collected at week 4, from a patient treated with tofacitinib. This clonotype was sampled from a human donor with alopecia areata. The chain carries TRBV29-1 and TRBJ2-1; a weak D match, TRBD1 (6 bases). The CDR3 protein is CSATGLSLYNEQFF. The CDR3 coding sequence is TGCAGCGCCACAGGGTTATCCCTCTACAATGAGCAGTTCTTC.